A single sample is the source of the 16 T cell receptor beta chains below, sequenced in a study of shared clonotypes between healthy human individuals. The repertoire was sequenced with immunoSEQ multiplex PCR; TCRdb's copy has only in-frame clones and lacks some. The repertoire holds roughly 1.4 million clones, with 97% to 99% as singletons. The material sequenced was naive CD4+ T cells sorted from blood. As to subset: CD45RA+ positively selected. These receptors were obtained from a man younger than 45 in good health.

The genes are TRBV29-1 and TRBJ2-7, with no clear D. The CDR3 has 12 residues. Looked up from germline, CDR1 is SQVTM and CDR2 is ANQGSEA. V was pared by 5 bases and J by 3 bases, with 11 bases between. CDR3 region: CSVSSRHYEQYF. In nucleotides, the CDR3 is TGCAGCGTTTCAAGCCGACACTACGAGCAGTACTTC.

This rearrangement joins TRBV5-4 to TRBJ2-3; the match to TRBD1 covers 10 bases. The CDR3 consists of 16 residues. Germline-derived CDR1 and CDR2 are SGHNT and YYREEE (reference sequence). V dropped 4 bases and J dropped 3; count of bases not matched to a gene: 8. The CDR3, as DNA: TGTGCCAGCAGCACCCGACAGGGGGCTCGGACAGATACGCAGTATTTT. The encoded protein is CASSTRQGARTDTQYF.

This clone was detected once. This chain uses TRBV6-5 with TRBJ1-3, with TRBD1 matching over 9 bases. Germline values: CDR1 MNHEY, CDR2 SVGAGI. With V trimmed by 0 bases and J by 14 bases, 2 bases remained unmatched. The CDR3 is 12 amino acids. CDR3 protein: CASSYSGDRVYF. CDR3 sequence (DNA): TGTGCCAGCAGTTACTCCGGGGACAGGGTATATTTT.

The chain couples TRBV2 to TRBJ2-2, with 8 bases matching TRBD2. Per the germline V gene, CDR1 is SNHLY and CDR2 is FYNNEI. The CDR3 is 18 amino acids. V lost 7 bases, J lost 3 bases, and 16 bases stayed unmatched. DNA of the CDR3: TGTGCCAGCACGAGGGCGCGAAGCGGGAGCGTCGACACCGGGGAGCTGTTTTTT. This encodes CASTRARSGSVDTGELFF.

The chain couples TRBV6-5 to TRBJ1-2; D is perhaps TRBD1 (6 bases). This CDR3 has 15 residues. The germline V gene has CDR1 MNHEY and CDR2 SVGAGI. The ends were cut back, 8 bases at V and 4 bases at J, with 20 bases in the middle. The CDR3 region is CASSPSDRPSYGYTF. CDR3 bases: TGTGCCAGCTCGCCCTCGGACAGACCTTCCTATGGCTACACCTTC.

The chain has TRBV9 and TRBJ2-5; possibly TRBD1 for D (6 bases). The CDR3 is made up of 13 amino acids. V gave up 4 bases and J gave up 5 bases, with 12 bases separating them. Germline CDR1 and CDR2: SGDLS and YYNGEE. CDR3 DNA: TGTGCCAGCAGCCAGGGACAAGAGGAGACCCAGTACTTC. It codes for CASSQGQEETQYF. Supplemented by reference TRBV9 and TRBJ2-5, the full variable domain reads DSGVTQTPKHLITATGQRVTLRCSPRSGDLSVYWYQQSLDQGLQFLIQYYNGEERAKGNILERFSAQQFPDLHSELNLSSLELGDSALYFCASSQGQEETQYFGPGTRLLVL.

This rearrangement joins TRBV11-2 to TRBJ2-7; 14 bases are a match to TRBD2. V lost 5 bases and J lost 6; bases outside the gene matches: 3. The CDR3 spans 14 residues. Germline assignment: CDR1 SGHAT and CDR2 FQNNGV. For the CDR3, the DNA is TGTGCCAGCAGCCCAGGGACTAGCGGGAGCGAGCAGTACTTC. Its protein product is CASSPGTSGSEQYF.

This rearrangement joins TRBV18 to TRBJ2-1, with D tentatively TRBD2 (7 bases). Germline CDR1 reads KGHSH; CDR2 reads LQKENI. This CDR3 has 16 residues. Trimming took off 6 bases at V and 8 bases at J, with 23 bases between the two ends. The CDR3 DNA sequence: TGTGCCAGCTCTGACTCAAGTCGGGGGGCAGTGTATGAGCAGTTCTTC. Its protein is CASSDSSRGAVYEQFF. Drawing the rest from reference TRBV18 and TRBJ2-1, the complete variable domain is NAGVMQNPRHLVRRRGQEARLRCSPMKGHSHVYWYRQLPEEGLKFMVYLQKENIIDESGMPKERFSAEFPKEGPSILRIQQVVRGDSAAYFCASSDSSRGAVYEQFFGPGTRLTVL.

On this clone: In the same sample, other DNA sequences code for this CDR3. CDR3: CASSVEAGPYEQYF. In nucleotides, the CDR3 is TGTGCCAGCAGCGTAGAGGCGGGACCCTACGAGCAGTACTTC. This sequence joins TRBV9 and TRBJ2-7; the D gene is possibly TRBD2 (6 bases). V was clipped by 0 bases and J by 2 bases, with 9 bases between them. The germline CDR1 and CDR2 sequences are SGDLS and YYNGEE. The CDR3 consists of 14 residues. Together with reference TRBV9 and TRBJ2-7, the CDR3 gives the full variable domain: DSGVTQTPKHLITATGQRVTLRCSPRSGDLSVYWYQQSLDQGLQFLIQYYNGEERAKGNILERFSAQQFPDLHSELNLSSLELGDSALYFCASSVEAGPYEQYFGPGTRLTVT.

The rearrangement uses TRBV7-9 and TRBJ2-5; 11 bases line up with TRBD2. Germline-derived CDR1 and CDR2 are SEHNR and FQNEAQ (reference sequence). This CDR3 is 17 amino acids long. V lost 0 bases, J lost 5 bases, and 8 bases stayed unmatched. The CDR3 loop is CASSLAPLAGGGETQYF. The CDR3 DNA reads TGTGCCAGCAGCTTAGCCCCTCTAGCGGGAGGAGGGGAGACCCAGTACTTC.

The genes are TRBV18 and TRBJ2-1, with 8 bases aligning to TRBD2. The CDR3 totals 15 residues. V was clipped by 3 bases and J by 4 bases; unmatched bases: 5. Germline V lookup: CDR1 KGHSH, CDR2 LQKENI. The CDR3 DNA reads TGTGCCAGCTCACCCTCAGTAGCGGGGTACAATGAGCAGTTCTTC. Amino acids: CASSPSVAGYNEQFF.

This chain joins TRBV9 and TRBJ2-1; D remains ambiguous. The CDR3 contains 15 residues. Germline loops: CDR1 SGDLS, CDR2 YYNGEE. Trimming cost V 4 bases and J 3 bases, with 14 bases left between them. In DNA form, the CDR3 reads TGTGCCAGCAGCCCCTGGGTGAAGGACTACAATGAGCAGTTCTTC. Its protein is CASSPWVKDYNEQFF.

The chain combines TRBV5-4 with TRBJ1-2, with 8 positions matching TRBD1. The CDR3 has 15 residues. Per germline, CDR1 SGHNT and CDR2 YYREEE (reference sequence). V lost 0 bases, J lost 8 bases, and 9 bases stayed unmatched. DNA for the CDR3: TGTGCCAGCAGCTTGGGTGGGCAGGGGGCGGGCGGCTACACCTTC. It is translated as CASSLGGQGAGGYTF. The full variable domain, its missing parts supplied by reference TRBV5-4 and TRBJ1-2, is ETGVTQSPTHLIKTRGQQVTLRCSSQSGHNTVSWYQQALGQGPQFIFQYYREEENGRGNFPPRFSGLQFPNYSSELNVNALELDDSALYLCASSLGGQGAGGYTFGSGTRLTVV.

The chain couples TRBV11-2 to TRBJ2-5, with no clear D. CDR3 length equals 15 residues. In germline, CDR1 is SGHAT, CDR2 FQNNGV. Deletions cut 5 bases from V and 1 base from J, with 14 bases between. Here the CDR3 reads CASSLTRGSQETQYF. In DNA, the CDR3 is TGTGCCAGCAGCCTGACAAGAGGCAGCCAAGAGACCCAGTACTTC.

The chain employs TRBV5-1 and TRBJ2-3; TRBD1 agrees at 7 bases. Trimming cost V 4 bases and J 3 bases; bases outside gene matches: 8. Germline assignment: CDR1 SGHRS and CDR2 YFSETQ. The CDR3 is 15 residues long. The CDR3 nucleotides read TGCGCCAGCAGCGGCCGGGACAGAGCGACAGATACGCAGTATTTT. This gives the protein CASSGRDRATDTQYF.

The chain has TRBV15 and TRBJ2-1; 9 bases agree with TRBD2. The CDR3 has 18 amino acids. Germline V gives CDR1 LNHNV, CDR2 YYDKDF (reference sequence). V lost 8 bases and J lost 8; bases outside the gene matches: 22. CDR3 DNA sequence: TGTGCCACCGCCTGGGACCCACCGCTAGCGGGAAGGTTGGATGAGCAGTTCTTC. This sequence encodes CATAWDPPLAGRLDEQFF.